Listed below are T cell receptor beta chains from one sample, sequenced in a study of beta chain features in type 1 diabetes. Repertoires were generated with immunoSEQ multiplex PCR, while TCRdb's copy carries only in-frame clones and drops some. The sample contains roughly 500,000 clones, approximately 10% of which appear only once. Sequencing used naive CD4+ T cells from blood. Receptors originate from a woman younger than 35 in good health. Each CDR3 is given with its conserved first and last residue. The order of the fields is D gene, V gene, J gene, clone size, CDR3 DNA, CDR3 protein. D genes are given only for firm matches. Not every row has a clone size; where given, it reads once, few, many or a size class.

d_gene: -
v_gene: TRBV7-9
j_gene: TRBJ2-3
abundance: few
CDR3nt: TGTGCCAGCAGCTGGGACTCGGAAGATACGCAGTATTTT
CDR3aa: CASSWDSEDTQYF

d_gene: -
v_gene: TRBV30
j_gene: TRBJ2-7
abundance: -
CDR3nt: TGTGCCTGGAGTGTATACGGGGACTCCTACGAGCAGTACTTC
CDR3aa: CAWSVYGDSYEQYF

d_gene: -
v_gene: TRBV7-9
j_gene: TRBJ1-1
abundance: few
CDR3nt: TGTGCCACCCTCTCTAGAGACGGTGAAGCTTTCTTT
CDR3aa: CATLSRDGEAFF

d_gene: -
v_gene: TRBV19
j_gene: TRBJ1-2
abundance: -
CDR3nt: TGTGCCAGTAGTACAGTCCCCTCATCTGGCTACACCTTC
CDR3aa: CASSTVPSSGYTF

d_gene: -
v_gene: TRBV11-2
j_gene: TRBJ2-7
abundance: few
CDR3nt: TGTGCCAGCAGCTTCGGAGACTCCCGGCTCGCCGAGCAGTACTTC
CDR3aa: CASSFGDSRLAEQYF

d_gene: -
v_gene: TRBV5-4
j_gene: TRBJ2-1
abundance: few
CDR3nt: TGTGCCAGCAGCACCCCGGGACGGCGGGCCGGGTTCTTC
CDR3aa: CASSTPGRRAGFF

d_gene: TRBD1
v_gene: TRBV19
j_gene: TRBJ2-7
abundance: once
CDR3nt: TGTGCCAGTAGTAACAGGGGCAGCGAGCAGTACTTC
CDR3aa: CASSNRGSEQYF

d_gene: -
v_gene: TRBV15
j_gene: TRBJ2-1
abundance: many
CDR3nt: TGTGCCACCAGCAGAGAGAGCTCCGGTAATGAGCAGTTCTTC
CDR3aa: CATSRESSGNEQFF

d_gene: TRBD2
v_gene: TRBV5-1
j_gene: TRBJ2-3
abundance: -
CDR3nt: TGCGCCAGCAGCTTGCTAAGCGGGGGCACAGATACGCAGTATTTT
CDR3aa: CASSLLSGGTDTQYF

d_gene: -
v_gene: TRBV6-6
j_gene: TRBJ2-6
abundance: few
CDR3nt: TGTGCCAGCAGTGGAGGGACGGGCGGGGCCAACGTCCTGACTTTC
CDR3aa: CASSGGTGGANVLTF

d_gene: -
v_gene: TRBV4-3
j_gene: TRBJ1-6
abundance: -
CDR3nt: TGCGCCAGCAGCCAAGATGCCCGGGTTAATTCACCCCTCCACTTT
CDR3aa: CASSQDARVNSPLHF

d_gene: -
v_gene: TRBV7-9
j_gene: TRBJ2-1
abundance: few
CDR3nt: TGTGCCAGCAGCTTAGCGCATGGTAGCGGAGATATCAATGAGCAGTTCTTC
CDR3aa: CASSLAHGSGDINEQFF

d_gene: -
v_gene: TRBV7-2
j_gene: TRBJ2-3
abundance: few
CDR3nt: TGTGCCAGCAGCTTAGCGCTAGGGGGAGATACGCAGTATTTT
CDR3aa: CASSLALGGDTQYF

d_gene: -
v_gene: TRBV20-1
j_gene: TRBJ2-1
abundance: -
CDR3nt: TGCAGTGCTAGAATACCTGAGCAGTTCTTC
CDR3aa: CSARIPEQFF

d_gene: -
v_gene: TRBV7-2
j_gene: TRBJ2-5
abundance: -
CDR3nt: TGTGCCAGCAGCTTATTCACCACTCAAGAGACCCAGTACTTC
CDR3aa: CASSLFTTQETQYF

d_gene: TRBD1
v_gene: TRBV25-1
j_gene: TRBJ2-1
abundance: -
CDR3nt: TGTGCCAGCAGTCAACAGGGGAAGACTCCCCCCTCCTACAATGAGCAGTTCTTC
CDR3aa: CASSQQGKTPPSYNEQFF

d_gene: -
v_gene: TRBV5-4
j_gene: TRBJ1-1
abundance: -
CDR3nt: TGTGCCAGCAGCAGAGAGGACAAGGCCTTCATGAACACTGAAGCTTTCTTT
CDR3aa: CASSREDKAFMNTEAFF

d_gene: -
v_gene: TRBV7-2
j_gene: TRBJ2-2
abundance: -
CDR3nt: TGTGCCAGCAGCTTAGCGATGGGACCAGGGGAGCTGTTTTTT
CDR3aa: CASSLAMGPGELFF

d_gene: -
v_gene: TRBV4-3
j_gene: TRBJ1-3
abundance: few
CDR3nt: TGCGCCAGCAGCCAAGAGGGAGCCCCATCTGGAAACACCATATATTTT
CDR3aa: CASSQEGAPSGNTIYF

d_gene: TRBD1
v_gene: TRBV18
j_gene: TRBJ2-3
abundance: few
CDR3nt: TGTGCCAGCTCACGCGCGACAGGGGGCACAGATACGCAGTATTTT
CDR3aa: CASSRATGGTDTQYF

d_gene: -
v_gene: TRBV28
j_gene: TRBJ2-1
abundance: few
CDR3nt: TGTGCCAGCAGTCCCCGGACGGTGAATGAGCAGTTCTTC
CDR3aa: CASSPRTVNEQFF

d_gene: TRBD2
v_gene: TRBV6-5
j_gene: TRBJ2-7
abundance: -
CDR3nt: TGTGCCAGCAGTCGGACTAGCGCGTCCTACGAGCAGTACTTC
CDR3aa: CASSRTSASYEQYF

d_gene: -
v_gene: TRBV6-5
j_gene: TRBJ2-7
abundance: -
CDR3nt: TGTGCCAGCAGTTACTCGAGTGTGATGGGTTCGAGCGAGCAGTACTTC
CDR3aa: CASSYSSVMGSSEQYF

d_gene: -
v_gene: TRBV7-2
j_gene: TRBJ2-5
abundance: few
CDR3nt: TGTGCCAGCAGCTCAATCAAGACCCAGTACTTC
CDR3aa: CASSSIKTQYF

d_gene: -
v_gene: TRBV15
j_gene: TRBJ2-3
abundance: -
CDR3nt: TGTGCCACCAGCAGAGATCTCCCGGGTCCAGATACGCAGTATTTT
CDR3aa: CATSRDLPGPDTQYF

d_gene: -
v_gene: TRBV4-2
j_gene: TRBJ2-3
abundance: -
CDR3nt: TGTGCCAGCAGCGAAACAGGGATCAAGACAGATACGCAGTATTTT
CDR3aa: CASSETGIKTDTQYF

d_gene: -
v_gene: TRBV14
j_gene: TRBJ1-1
abundance: few
CDR3nt: TGTGCCAGCAGCCAAGATCTGGGGCGGCTGAACACTGAAGCTTTCTTT
CDR3aa: CASSQDLGRLNTEAFF

d_gene: TRBD1
v_gene: TRBV18
j_gene: TRBJ2-7
abundance: few
CDR3nt: TGTGCCAGCTCACCTAGGACAGGGGCCGCCTACGAGCAGTACTTC
CDR3aa: CASSPRTGAAYEQYF

d_gene: -
v_gene: TRBV2
j_gene: TRBJ1-1
abundance: few
CDR3nt: TGTGCCAGCAGTGAAGAGACGGTCGAAGCTTTCTTT
CDR3aa: CASSEETVEAFF

d_gene: -
v_gene: TRBV6-5
j_gene: TRBJ2-1
abundance: few
CDR3nt: TGTGCCAGCAGTTACTGGGGGGACAATGAGCAGTTCTTC
CDR3aa: CASSYWGDNEQFF

d_gene: -
v_gene: TRBV5-1
j_gene: TRBJ2-1
abundance: few
CDR3nt: TGCGCCAGCAGCTCGGATAAGAGGAGGAATGAGCAGTTCTTC
CDR3aa: CASSSDKRRNEQFF

d_gene: -
v_gene: TRBV29-1
j_gene: TRBJ2-3
abundance: few
CDR3nt: TGCAGCGTTGTAGGACGGATAAGCACAGATACGCAGTATTTT
CDR3aa: CSVVGRISTDTQYF

d_gene: TRBD1
v_gene: TRBV9
j_gene: TRBJ2-1
abundance: -
CDR3nt: TGTGCCAGCAGCGTTAGGACAGGGGGCGTCGATGAGCAGTTCTTC
CDR3aa: CASSVRTGGVDEQFF

d_gene: -
v_gene: TRBV9
j_gene: TRBJ2-7
abundance: -
CDR3nt: TGTGCCAGCAGCGCGGGGCCGAACCCCTACGAGCAGTACTTC
CDR3aa: CASSAGPNPYEQYF

d_gene: TRBD1
v_gene: TRBV18
j_gene: TRBJ1-1
abundance: few
CDR3nt: TGTGCCAGCTCAACCTCGACAGGGCTAAACACTGAAGCTTTCTTT
CDR3aa: CASSTSTGLNTEAFF

d_gene: TRBD1
v_gene: TRBV7-3
j_gene: TRBJ2-7
abundance: few
CDR3nt: TGTGCCAGCAGTTTGGGACAGGGCACATCCGAGCAGTACTTC
CDR3aa: CASSLGQGTSEQYF

d_gene: -
v_gene: TRBV7-9
j_gene: TRBJ2-6
abundance: few
CDR3nt: TGTGCCAGCAGCCCTAACATGTCCTCTGGGGCCAACGTCCTGACTTTC
CDR3aa: CASSPNMSSGANVLTF

d_gene: TRBD2
v_gene: TRBV5-1
j_gene: TRBJ2-7
abundance: -
CDR3nt: TGCTCCAGCAGCCGGATAGCGGGAGGACCCTACGAGCAGTACTTC
CDR3aa: CSSSRIAGGPYEQYF

d_gene: -
v_gene: TRBV4-2
j_gene: TRBJ2-3
abundance: -
CDR3nt: TGTGCCAGCAGCCAAGGCGGCTACCCAGATACGCAGTATTTT
CDR3aa: CASSQGGYPDTQYF

d_gene: -
v_gene: TRBV7-2
j_gene: TRBJ2-3
abundance: few
CDR3nt: TGTGCCAGCAACTTCGGGGGGCGCACAGATACGCAGTATTTT
CDR3aa: CASNFGGRTDTQYF

d_gene: -
v_gene: TRBV4-1
j_gene: TRBJ2-1
abundance: -
CDR3nt: TGCGCCAGCAGCCAAGATCCCGTCCCCCTCTACAATGAGCAGTTCTTC
CDR3aa: CASSQDPVPLYNEQFF

d_gene: -
v_gene: TRBV9
j_gene: TRBJ2-3
abundance: few
CDR3nt: TGTGCCAGCAGCGTAGCTACGCTAGCAGATACGCAGTATTTT
CDR3aa: CASSVATLADTQYF

d_gene: TRBD1
v_gene: TRBV9
j_gene: TRBJ2-1
abundance: few
CDR3nt: TGTGCCAGCAGCGTAGCCAGGGGGAACTACAATGAGCAGTTCTTC
CDR3aa: CASSVARGNYNEQFF

d_gene: TRBD2
v_gene: TRBV4-2
j_gene: TRBJ2-3
abundance: -
CDR3nt: TGTGCCAGCAGCCCTCGAGCGGGAGGGCCAGCAGATACGCAGTATTTT
CDR3aa: CASSPRAGGPADTQYF

d_gene: TRBD1
v_gene: TRBV7-9
j_gene: TRBJ1-5
abundance: -
CDR3nt: TGTGCCAGCTCGGACAGGGGGGTTCAGCCCCAGCATTTT
CDR3aa: CASSDRGVQPQHF

d_gene: -
v_gene: TRBV7-2
j_gene: TRBJ1-2
abundance: -
CDR3nt: TGTGCCAGCAGCTTAAGCCCTAACTATGGCTACACCTTC
CDR3aa: CASSLSPNYGYTF

d_gene: TRBD1
v_gene: TRBV29-1
j_gene: TRBJ1-2
abundance: few
CDR3nt: TGCAGCGTTGAGGGACAGAGCTTCTATGGCTACACCTTC
CDR3aa: CSVEGQSFYGYTF